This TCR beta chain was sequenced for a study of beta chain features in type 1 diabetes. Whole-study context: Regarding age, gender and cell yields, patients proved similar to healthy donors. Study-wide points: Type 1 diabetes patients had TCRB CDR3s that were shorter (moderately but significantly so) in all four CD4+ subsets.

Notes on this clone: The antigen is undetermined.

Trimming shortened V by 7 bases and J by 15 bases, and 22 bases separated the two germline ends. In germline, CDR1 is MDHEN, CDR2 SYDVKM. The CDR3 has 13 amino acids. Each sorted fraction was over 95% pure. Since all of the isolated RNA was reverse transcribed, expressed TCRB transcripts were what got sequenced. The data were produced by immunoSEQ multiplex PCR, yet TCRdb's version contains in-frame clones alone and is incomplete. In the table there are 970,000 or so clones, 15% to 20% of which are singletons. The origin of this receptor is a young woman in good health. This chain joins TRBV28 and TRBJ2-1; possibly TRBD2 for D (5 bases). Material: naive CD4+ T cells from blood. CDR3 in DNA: TGTGCCAGCATCGGAGGCCCCGGAGTCCGAACGTTCTTC. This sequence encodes CASIGGPGVRTFF.